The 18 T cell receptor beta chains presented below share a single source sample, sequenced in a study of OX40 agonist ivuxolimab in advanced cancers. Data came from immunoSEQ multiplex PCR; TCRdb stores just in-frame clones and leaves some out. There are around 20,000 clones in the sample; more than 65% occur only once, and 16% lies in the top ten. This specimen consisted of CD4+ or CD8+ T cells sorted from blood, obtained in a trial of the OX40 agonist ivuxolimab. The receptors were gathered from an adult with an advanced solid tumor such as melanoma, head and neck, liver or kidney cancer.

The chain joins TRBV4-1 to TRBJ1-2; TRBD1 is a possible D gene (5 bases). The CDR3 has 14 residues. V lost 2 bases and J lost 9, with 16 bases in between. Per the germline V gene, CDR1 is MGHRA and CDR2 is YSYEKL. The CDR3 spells CASSQLRGGDSYTF. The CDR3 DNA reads TGCGCCAGCAGCCAACTGAGGGGCGGAGATAGCTACACCTTC.

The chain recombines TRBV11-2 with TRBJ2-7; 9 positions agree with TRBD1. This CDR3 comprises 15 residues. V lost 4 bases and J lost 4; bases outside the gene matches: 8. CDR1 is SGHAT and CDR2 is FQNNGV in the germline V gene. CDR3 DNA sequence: TGTGCCAGCAGCTCCCCCGGACAGGGGAGGTACGAGCAGTACTTC. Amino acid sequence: CASSSPGQGRYEQYF.

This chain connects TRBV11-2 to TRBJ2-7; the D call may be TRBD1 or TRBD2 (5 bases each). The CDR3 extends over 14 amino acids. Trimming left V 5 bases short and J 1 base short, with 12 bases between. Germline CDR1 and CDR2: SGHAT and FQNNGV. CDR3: CASSPHGASYEQYF. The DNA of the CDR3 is TGTGCCAGCAGCCCCCACGGGGCTTCCTACGAGCAGTACTTC. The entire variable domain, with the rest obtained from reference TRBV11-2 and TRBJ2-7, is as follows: EAGVAQSPRYKIIEKRQSVAFWCNPISGHATLYWYQQILGQGPKLLIQFQNNGVVDDSQLPKDRFSAERLKGVDSTLKIQPAKLEDSAVYLCASSPHGASYEQYFGPGTRLTVT.

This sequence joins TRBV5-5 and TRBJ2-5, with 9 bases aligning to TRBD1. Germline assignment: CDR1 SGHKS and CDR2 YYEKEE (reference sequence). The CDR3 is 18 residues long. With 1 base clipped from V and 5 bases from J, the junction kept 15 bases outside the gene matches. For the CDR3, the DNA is TGTGCCAGCAGCTTGCGCCTCCCAGTTGGACAGGGGAGGGAGACCCAGTACTTC. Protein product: CASSLRLPVGQGRETQYF.

The CDR3 DNA follows: TGTGCCAGCAGTGACCCCAGGGAGCAGTACTTC. It specifies CASSDPREQYF. The gene calls are TRBV6-1 and TRBJ2-7; D is unresolved. CDR3 size: 11 residues. V lost 3 bases, J lost 7 bases, and 7 bases lay in between. In germline, CDR1 is MNHNS, CDR2 SASEGT.

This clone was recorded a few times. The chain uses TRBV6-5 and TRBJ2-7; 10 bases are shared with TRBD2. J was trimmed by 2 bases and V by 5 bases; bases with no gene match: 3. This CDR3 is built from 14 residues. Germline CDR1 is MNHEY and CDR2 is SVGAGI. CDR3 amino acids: CASSPLAGAYEQYF. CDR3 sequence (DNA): TGTGCCAGCAGTCCTCTAGCGGGGGCCTACGAGCAGTACTTC.

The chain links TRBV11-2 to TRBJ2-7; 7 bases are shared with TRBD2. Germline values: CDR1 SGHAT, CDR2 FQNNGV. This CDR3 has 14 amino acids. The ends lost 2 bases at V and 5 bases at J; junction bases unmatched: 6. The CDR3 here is CASSLQGGVNEQYF. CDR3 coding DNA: TGTGCCAGCAGCTTACAGGGAGGGGTCAACGAGCAGTACTTC.

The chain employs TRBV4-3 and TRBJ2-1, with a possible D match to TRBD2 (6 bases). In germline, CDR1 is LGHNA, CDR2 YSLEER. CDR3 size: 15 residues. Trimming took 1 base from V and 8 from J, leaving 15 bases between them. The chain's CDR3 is CASSQAGVASYEQFF. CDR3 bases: TGCGCCAGCAGCCAAGCGGGAGTGGCTTCGTATGAGCAGTTCTTC.

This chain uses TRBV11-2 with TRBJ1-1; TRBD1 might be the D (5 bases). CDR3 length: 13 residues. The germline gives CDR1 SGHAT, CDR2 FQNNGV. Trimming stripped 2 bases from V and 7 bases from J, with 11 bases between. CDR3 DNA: TGTGCCAGCAGCTTACCGGGCGGGGGTGAAGCTTTCTTT. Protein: CASSLPGGGEAFF. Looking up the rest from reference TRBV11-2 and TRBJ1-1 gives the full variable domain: EAGVAQSPRYKIIEKRQSVAFWCNPISGHATLYWYQQILGQGPKLLIQFQNNGVVDDSQLPKDRFSAERLKGVDSTLKIQPAKLEDSAVYLCASSLPGGGEAFFGQGTRLTVV.

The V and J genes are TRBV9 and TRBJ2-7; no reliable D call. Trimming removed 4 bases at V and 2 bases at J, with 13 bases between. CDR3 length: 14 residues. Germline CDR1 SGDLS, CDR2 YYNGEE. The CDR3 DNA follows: TGTGCCAGCAGCCCCGGCGGCTCCACCTACGAGCAGTACTTC. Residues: CASSPGGSTYEQYF.

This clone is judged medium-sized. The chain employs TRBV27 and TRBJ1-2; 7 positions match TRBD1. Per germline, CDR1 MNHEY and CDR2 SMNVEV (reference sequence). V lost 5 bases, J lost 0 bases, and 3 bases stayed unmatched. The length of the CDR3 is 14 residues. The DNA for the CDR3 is TGTGCCAGCAGTCCAGGGGGGACTAACTATGGCTACACCTTC. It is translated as CASSPGGTNYGYTF.

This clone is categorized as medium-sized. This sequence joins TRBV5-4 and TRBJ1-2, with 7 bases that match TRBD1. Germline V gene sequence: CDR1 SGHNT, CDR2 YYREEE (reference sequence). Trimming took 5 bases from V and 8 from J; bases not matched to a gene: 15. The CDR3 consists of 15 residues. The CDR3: CASRDPTGEEDGYTF. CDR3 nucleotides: TGTGCCAGCAGGGATCCTACAGGGGAGGAGGACGGCTACACCTTC.

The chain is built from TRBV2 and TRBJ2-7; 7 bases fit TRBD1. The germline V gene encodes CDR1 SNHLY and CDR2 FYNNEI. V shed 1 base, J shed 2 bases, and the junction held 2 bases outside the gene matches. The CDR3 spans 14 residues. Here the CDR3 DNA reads TGTGCCAGCAGTGAAGGGACAGGCCCCTACGAGCAGTACTTC. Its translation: CASSEGTGPYEQYF.

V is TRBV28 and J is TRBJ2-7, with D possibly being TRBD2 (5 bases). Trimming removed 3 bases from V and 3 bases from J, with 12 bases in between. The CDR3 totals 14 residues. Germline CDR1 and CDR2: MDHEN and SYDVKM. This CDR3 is CASSLGELGYEQYF. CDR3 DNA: TGTGCCAGCAGTTTGGGAGAGTTAGGCTACGAGCAGTACTTC. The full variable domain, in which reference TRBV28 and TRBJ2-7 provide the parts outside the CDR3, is DVKVTQSSRYLVKRTGEKVFLECVQDMDHENMFWYRQDPGLGLRLIYFSYDVKMKEKGDIPEGYSVSREKKERFSLILESASTNQTSMYLCASSLGELGYEQYFGPGTRLTVT.

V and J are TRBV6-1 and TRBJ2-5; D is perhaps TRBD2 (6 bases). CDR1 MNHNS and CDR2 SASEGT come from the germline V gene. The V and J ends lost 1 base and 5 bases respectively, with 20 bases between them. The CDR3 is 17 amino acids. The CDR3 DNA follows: TGTGCCAGCAGTGAAGTTCGGGGTGACTACCGGGGGGAGACCCAGTACTTC. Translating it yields CASSEVRGDYRGETQYF.

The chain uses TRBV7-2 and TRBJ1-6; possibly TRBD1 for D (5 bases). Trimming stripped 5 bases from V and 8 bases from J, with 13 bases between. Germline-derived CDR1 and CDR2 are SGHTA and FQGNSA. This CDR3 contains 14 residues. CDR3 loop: CASSQYQGYSPLHF. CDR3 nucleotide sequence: TGTGCCAGCAGCCAGTACCAGGGTTATTCACCCCTCCACTTT.

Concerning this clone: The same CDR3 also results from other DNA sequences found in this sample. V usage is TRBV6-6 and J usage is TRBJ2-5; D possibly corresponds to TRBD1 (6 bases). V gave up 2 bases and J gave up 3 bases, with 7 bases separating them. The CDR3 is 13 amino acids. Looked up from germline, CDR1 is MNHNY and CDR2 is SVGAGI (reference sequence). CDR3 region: CASSYEGEETQYF. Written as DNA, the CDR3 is TGTGCCAGCAGTTACGAGGGGGAAGAGACCCAGTACTTC.

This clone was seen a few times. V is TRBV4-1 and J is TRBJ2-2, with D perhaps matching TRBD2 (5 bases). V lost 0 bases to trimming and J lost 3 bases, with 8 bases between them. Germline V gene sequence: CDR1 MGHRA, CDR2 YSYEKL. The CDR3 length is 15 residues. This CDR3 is CASSQDGLYTGELFF. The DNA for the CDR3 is TGCGCCAGCAGCCAAGATGGACTGTACACCGGGGAGCTGTTTTTT.